This TCR beta chain came from a study of T-cell reconstitution after alpha-beta-depleted transplantation in children. This clonotype was detected only a few times. The antigen remains unidentified. Germline V gene data show CDR1 as SGHKS and CDR2 as YYEKEE (reference sequence). Trimming removed 7 bases at V and 2 bases at J, with 21 bases between. The CDR3 is made up of 16 amino acids. The study's findings and limits: Several hundred rapidly expanded clones from non-depleted graft cells reportedly supplied alpha-beta T cells about two months post-transplant. After one year, T-cell counts and TCRbeta diversity mostly came from new T cells. Surviving recipient T cells and thymic progenitors accounted for the high day-60 TCRbeta diversity observed in some patients.

Using unique molecular identifiers, the investigators prepared the TCRbeta library. MiXCR was run by TCRdb on the PCR reads, yielding one entry per CDR3 protein. The sample comprises fewer than 250,000 distinct CDR3 sequences, approximately 17% of which are singletons, and about 45% rests with the top ten. This sample comprised PBMCs, mostly from graft donor cells, obtained 360 days after TCRalphabeta/CD19-depleted stem cell transplant. This receptor was identified in a male patient between 2 and 15 years old who had a stem cell transplant for acute lymphoblastic leukemia, so the T cells may come from the graft donor. V and J are TRBV5-5 and TRBJ2-5; a weak D match, TRBD1 (5 bases). The CDR3 DNA reads as TGTGCCAGCGGTGGGTCCGCATCCAGGGCACAAGAGACCCAGTACTTC. It codes for CASGGSASRAQETQYF.